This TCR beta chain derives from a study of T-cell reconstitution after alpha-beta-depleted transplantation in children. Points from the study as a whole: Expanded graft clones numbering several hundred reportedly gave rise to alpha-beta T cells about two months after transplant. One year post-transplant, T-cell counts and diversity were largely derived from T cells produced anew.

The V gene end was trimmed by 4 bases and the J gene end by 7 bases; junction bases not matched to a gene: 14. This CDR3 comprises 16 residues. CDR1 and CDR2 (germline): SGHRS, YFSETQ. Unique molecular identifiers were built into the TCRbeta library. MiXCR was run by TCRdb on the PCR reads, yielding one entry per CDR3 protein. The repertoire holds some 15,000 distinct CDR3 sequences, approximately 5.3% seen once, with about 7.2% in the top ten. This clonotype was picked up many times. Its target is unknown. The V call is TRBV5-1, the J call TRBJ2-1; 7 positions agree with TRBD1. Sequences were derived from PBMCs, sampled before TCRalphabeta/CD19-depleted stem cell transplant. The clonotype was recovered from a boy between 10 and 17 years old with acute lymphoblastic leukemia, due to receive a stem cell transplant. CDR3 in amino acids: CASSLMTGFLVNEQFF. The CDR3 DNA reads TGCGCCAGCAGCCTGATGACAGGGTTTCTAGTAAATGAGCAGTTCTTC.